The rows below give T cell receptor beta chains drawn from one sample of a study of blood T cell repertoires in COVID-19. Using immunoSEQ multiplex PCR, the repertoire was profiled, and TCRdb retains in-frame clones only, with some absent. The repertoire holds some 700,000 clones, with more than 80% as singletons. The sequencing input was peripheral blood. These receptors were taken from a woman under 30 with acute or convalescent COVID-19. Both conserved end residues are part of each CDR3. Fields, in order: D gene, V gene, clone size, J gene, CDR3 protein, CDR3 DNA. D genes are given only for firm matches. Size values are once, few and many counts, or a class for expanded clones, and some rows have none.

d_gene: TRBD1
v_gene: TRBV19
abundance: .
j_gene: TRBJ1-1
CDR3aa: CASSIQGAGTEAFF
CDR3nt: TGTGCCAGTAGTATTCAGGGGGCAGGCACTGAAGCTTTCTTT

d_gene: TRBD2
v_gene: TRBV27
abundance: .
j_gene: TRBJ2-1
CDR3aa: CASSVPPGLALFF
CDR3nt: TGTGCCAGCAGCGTTCCCCCGGGACTAGCTCTGTTCTTC

d_gene: .
v_gene: TRBV29-1
abundance: .
j_gene: TRBJ1-3
CDR3aa: CSGADKLSGNTIYF
CDR3nt: TGCAGCGGGGCGGACAAACTCTCTGGAAACACCATATATTTT

d_gene: .
v_gene: TRBV7-9
abundance: .
j_gene: TRBJ2-2
CDR3aa: CASSLAGTLAGELFF
CDR3nt: TGTGCCAGCAGCTTAGCAGGGACACTCGCCGGGGAGCTGTTTTTT

d_gene: TRBD1
v_gene: TRBV6-1
abundance: once
j_gene: TRBJ2-2
CDR3aa: CASSDDRAGGELFF
CDR3nt: TGTGCCAGCAGTGACGACAGGGCTGGCGGGGAGCTGTTTTTT

d_gene: .
v_gene: TRBV7-8
abundance: .
j_gene: TRBJ1-2
CDR3aa: CASSLPGTNYGYTF
CDR3nt: TGTGCCAGCAGCCTCCCCGGGACAAACTATGGCTACACCTTC

d_gene: .
v_gene: TRBV18
abundance: .
j_gene: TRBJ1-6
CDR3aa: CASSLDSTILHF
CDR3nt: TGTGCCAGCTCACTGGACAGCACAATCCTCCACTTT

d_gene: .
v_gene: TRBV6-5
abundance: .
j_gene: TRBJ2-1
CDR3aa: CASSYAISYNEQFF
CDR3nt: TGTGCCAGCAGTTACGCGATCTCCTACAATGAGCAGTTCTTC

d_gene: .
v_gene: TRBV9
abundance: .
j_gene: TRBJ1-3
CDR3aa: CASSGGDSGNTIYF
CDR3nt: TGTGCCAGCAGCGGAGGTGACTCTGGAAACACCATATATTTT

d_gene: .
v_gene: TRBV4-2
abundance: .
j_gene: TRBJ2-1
CDR3aa: CASSQGVSSYNEQFF
CDR3nt: TGTGCCAGCAGCCAAGGCGTGAGCTCCTACAATGAGCAGTTCTTC

d_gene: TRBD1
v_gene: TRBV27
abundance: .
j_gene: TRBJ2-7
CDR3aa: CASTGTGIYEQYF
CDR3nt: TGTGCCAGCACCGGGACAGGGATATACGAGCAGTACTTC

d_gene: .
v_gene: TRBV7-7
abundance: .
j_gene: TRBJ2-1
CDR3aa: CASSLERQGGKQFF
CDR3nt: TGTGCCAGCAGCTTAGAGCGCCAGGGGGGTAAGCAGTTCTTC

d_gene: .
v_gene: TRBV19
abundance: .
j_gene: TRBJ2-3
CDR3aa: CASSMGRLTTDTQYF
CDR3nt: TGTGCCAGTAGTATGGGCAGGCTTACCACAGATACGCAGTATTTT

d_gene: TRBD1
v_gene: TRBV9
abundance: .
j_gene: TRBJ1-6
CDR3aa: CASSAVIGTVSPLHF
CDR3nt: TGTGCCAGCAGCGCCGTAATTGGGACAGTCTCACCCCTCCACTTT

d_gene: .
v_gene: TRBV5-1
abundance: .
j_gene: TRBJ1-2
CDR3aa: CASSLGDKLKIYGYTF
CDR3nt: TGCGCCAGCAGCTTGGGAGACAAGCTCAAGATCTATGGCTACACCTTC

d_gene: .
v_gene: TRBV19
abundance: .
j_gene: TRBJ1-2
CDR3aa: CASIDQGGLGYTF
CDR3nt: TGTGCCAGTATCGATCAGGGAGGCCTTGGCTACACCTTC

d_gene: .
v_gene: TRBV10-2
abundance: .
j_gene: TRBJ2-3
CDR3aa: CASSESDWHGNTQYF
CDR3nt: TGCGCCAGCAGTGAGTCGGATTGGCACGGGAATACGCAGTATTTT

d_gene: TRBD2
v_gene: TRBV4-3
abundance: once
j_gene: TRBJ2-3
CDR3aa: CASSSGGFATQYF
CDR3nt: TGCGCCAGCTCTAGCGGGGGGTTTGCGACGCAGTATTTT

d_gene: TRBD1
v_gene: TRBV13
abundance: .
j_gene: TRBJ2-7
CDR3aa: CASARTGSSYEQYF
CDR3nt: TGTGCCAGCGCTCGGACAGGGTCATCCTACGAGCAGTACTTC

d_gene: .
v_gene: TRBV27
abundance: .
j_gene: TRBJ1-1
CDR3aa: CASSYSGQATEAFF
CDR3nt: TGTGCCAGCAGTTACTCTGGGCAGGCCACTGAAGCTTTCTTT

d_gene: TRBD1
v_gene: TRBV11-1
abundance: .
j_gene: TRBJ1-6
CDR3aa: CASSLKDRGGPLHF
CDR3nt: TGTGCCAGCAGCTTAAAGGACAGGGGGGGACCCCTCCACTTT

d_gene: TRBD1
v_gene: TRBV7-2
abundance: once
j_gene: TRBJ1-5
CDR3aa: CASSLGQGGRQPQHF
CDR3nt: TGTGCCAGCAGCTTAGGACAGGGAGGACGTCAGCCCCAGCATTTT

d_gene: .
v_gene: TRBV18
abundance: .
j_gene: TRBJ1-4
CDR3aa: CASSPFQPWSKLADFNEKLFF
CDR3nt: TGTGCCAGCTCACCTTTCCAGCCCTGGAGTAAGTTGGCGGACTTTAATGAAAAACTGTTTTTT

d_gene: TRBD2
v_gene: TRBV6-1
abundance: .
j_gene: TRBJ2-1
CDR3aa: CASRERFLAGGYNEQFF
CDR3nt: TGTGCCAGCAGGGAACGATTTCTAGCGGGGGGGTACAATGAGCAGTTCTTC

d_gene: .
v_gene: TRBV30
abundance: .
j_gene: TRBJ1-2
CDR3aa: CAWSPDRIYGYTF
CDR3nt: TGTGCCTGGAGTCCCGACAGAATCTATGGCTACACCTTC

d_gene: TRBD1
v_gene: TRBV30
abundance: .
j_gene: TRBJ2-3
CDR3aa: CAWSTRGRQGGASAQYF
CDR3nt: TGTGCCTGGAGTACCCGGGGCCGTCAAGGGGGCGCGAGCGCGCAGTATTTT

d_gene: .
v_gene: TRBV15
abundance: .
j_gene: TRBJ2-5
CDR3aa: CATKGGSRETQYF
CDR3nt: TGTGCCACTAAAGGGGGTAGTAGAGAGACCCAGTACTTC

d_gene: .
v_gene: TRBV5-8
abundance: .
j_gene: TRBJ1-2
CDR3aa: CASSQDRQETGGYTF
CDR3nt: TGTGCCAGCAGCCAGGATCGACAGGAAACGGGTGGCTACACCTTC

d_gene: TRBD1
v_gene: TRBV5-1
abundance: .
j_gene: TRBJ1-2
CDR3aa: CASSSTGQLYGYTF
CDR3nt: TGCGCCAGCAGCTCGACGGGACAGCTCTATGGCTACACCTTC

d_gene: .
v_gene: TRBV19
abundance: .
j_gene: TRBJ1-2
CDR3aa: CASSRAYHYGYTF
CDR3nt: TGTGCCAGTAGTAGGGCATATCACTATGGCTACACCTTC

d_gene: .
v_gene: TRBV6-5
abundance: .
j_gene: TRBJ1-5
CDR3aa: CASIHLGGDQPQHF
CDR3nt: TGTGCCAGCATCCACCTAGGGGGTGATCAGCCCCAGCATTTT

d_gene: TRBD1
v_gene: TRBV2
abundance: .
j_gene: TRBJ1-2
CDR3aa: CASSNRGQNYGYTF
CDR3nt: TGTGCCAGCAGCAATAGGGGACAGAACTATGGCTACACCTTC

d_gene: .
v_gene: TRBV12-3/TRBV12-4
abundance: .
j_gene: TRBJ1-1
CDR3aa: CVTRLGGSTEAFF
CDR3nt: TGTGTCACTCGACTCGGTGGGAGCACTGAAGCTTTCTTT

d_gene: .
v_gene: TRBV9
abundance: .
j_gene: TRBJ2-3
CDR3aa: CASSGPLVGEGVDTQYF
CDR3nt: TGTGCCAGCAGCGGCCCACTGGTAGGGGAAGGAGTAGATACGCAGTATTTT

d_gene: .
v_gene: TRBV21-1
abundance: .
j_gene: TRBJ1-3
CDR3aa: CTRNTIYF
CDR3nt: TGTACTCGAAACACCATATATTTT

d_gene: .
v_gene: TRBV11-1
abundance: .
j_gene: TRBJ2-1
CDR3aa: CASSLRGRGSYNEQFF
CDR3nt: TGTGCCAGCAGTCTTCGGGGCAGGGGATCCTACAATGAGCAGTTCTTC

d_gene: TRBD2
v_gene: TRBV3-1/TRBV3-2
abundance: once
j_gene: TRBJ2-3
CDR3aa: CASSLGTSGGASTDTQYF
CDR3nt: TGTGCCAGCAGCCTAGGGACTAGCGGGGGGGCGAGCACAGATACGCAGTATTTT

d_gene: .
v_gene: TRBV6-1
abundance: .
j_gene: TRBJ1-2
CDR3aa: CASSEEEDAVWGYTF
CDR3nt: TGTGCCAGCAGTGAAGAAGAGGATGCGGTTTGGGGCTACACCTTC

d_gene: .
v_gene: TRBV7-2
abundance: .
j_gene: TRBJ2-3
CDR3aa: CASSSRLTTDTQYF
CDR3nt: TGTGCCAGCAGCTCGAGACTTACCACAGATACGCAGTATTTT